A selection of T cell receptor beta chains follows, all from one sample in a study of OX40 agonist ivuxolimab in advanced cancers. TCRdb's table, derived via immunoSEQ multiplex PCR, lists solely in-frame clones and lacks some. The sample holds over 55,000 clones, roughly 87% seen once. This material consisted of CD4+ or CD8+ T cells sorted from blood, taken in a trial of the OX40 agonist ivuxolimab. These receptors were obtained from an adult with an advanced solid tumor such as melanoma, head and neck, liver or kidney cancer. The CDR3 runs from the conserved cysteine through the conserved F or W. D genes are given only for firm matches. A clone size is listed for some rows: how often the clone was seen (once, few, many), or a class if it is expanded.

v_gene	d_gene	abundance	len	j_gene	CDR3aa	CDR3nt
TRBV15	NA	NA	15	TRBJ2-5	CATSRDLSSKETQYF	TGTGCCACCAGCAGAGATCTTTCCTCGAAAGAGACCCAGTACTTC
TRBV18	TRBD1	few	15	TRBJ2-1	CASSPATGPYNEQFF	TGTGCCAGCTCACCAGCGACAGGGCCCTACAATGAGCAGTTCTTC
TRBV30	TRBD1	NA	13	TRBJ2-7	CAWDRQGNHEQYF	TGTGCCTGGGACCGACAGGGGAACCACGAGCAGTACTTC
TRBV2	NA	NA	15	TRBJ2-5	CASIRGGTYQETQYF	TGTGCCAGCATAAGGGGGGGCACGTACCAAGAGACCCAGTACTTC
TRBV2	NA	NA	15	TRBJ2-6	CASSDGAGGANVLTF	TGTGCCAGCAGTGACGGGGCGGGTGGGGCCAACGTCCTGACTTTC
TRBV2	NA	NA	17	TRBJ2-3	CASSEPGVSISTDTQYF	TGTGCCAGCAGTGAGCCAGGAGTTTCGATTAGCACAGATACGCAGTATTTT
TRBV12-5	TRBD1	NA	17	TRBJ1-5	CASELGTGFSGHQPQHF	TGTGCTAGTGAATTAGGGACAGGGTTTTCCGGCCATCAGCCCCAGCATTTT
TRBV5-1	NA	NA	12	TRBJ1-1	CASSGSGSEAFF	TGCGCCAGCTCGGGTAGTGGTAGTGAAGCTTTCTTT
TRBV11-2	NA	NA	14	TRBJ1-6	CASKIGWNNSPLHF	TGTGCCAGCAAAATTGGGTGGAATAATTCACCCCTCCACTTT
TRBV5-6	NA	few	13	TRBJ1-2	CASSYREAYGYTF	TGTGCCAGCAGCTACAGGGAAGCCTATGGCTACACCTTC
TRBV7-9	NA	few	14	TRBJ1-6	CASSASSIGSPLHF	TGTGCCAGCAGCGCAAGTTCAATAGGTTCACCCCTCCACTTT
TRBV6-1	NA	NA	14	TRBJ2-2	CASSELPKAGELFF	TGTGCCAGCAGTGAATTGCCTAAGGCCGGGGAGCTGTTTTTT
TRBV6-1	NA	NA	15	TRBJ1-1	CASSEYGQINTEAFF	TGTGCCAGCAGTGAATACGGCCAGATCAACACTGAAGCTTTCTTT
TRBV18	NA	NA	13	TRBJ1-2	CASSPGTTYGYTF	TGTGCCAGCTCACCGGGGACGACCTATGGCTACACCTTC
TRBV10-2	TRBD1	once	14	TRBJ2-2	CASRTTGYTGELFF	TGCGCCAGCAGAACGACAGGGTATACCGGGGAGCTGTTTTTT
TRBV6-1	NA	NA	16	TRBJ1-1	CASSENQISMNTEAFF	TGTGCCAGCAGTGAAAACCAGATATCCATGAACACTGAAGCTTTCTTT
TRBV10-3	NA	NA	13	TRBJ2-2	CASTPANTGELFF	TGTGCCTCTACACCAGCGAACACCGGGGAGCTGTTTTTT
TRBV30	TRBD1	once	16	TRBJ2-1	CAWSGGTVNSYNEQFF	TGTGCCTGGAGTGGGGGGACAGTCAATTCCTACAATGAGCAGTTCTTC
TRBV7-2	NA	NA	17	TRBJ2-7	CASSPLVLGGRTYEQYF	TGTGCCAGCAGCCCCTTAGTGTTGGGGGGAAGGACCTACGAGCAGTACTTC
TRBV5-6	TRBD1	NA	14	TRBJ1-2	CASSDRDRGYGYTF	TGTGCCAGCAGCGACCGGGACAGGGGCTATGGCTACACCTTC
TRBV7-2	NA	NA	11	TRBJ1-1	CASQGNTEAFF	TGTGCCAGTCAGGGGAACACTGAAGCTTTCTTT
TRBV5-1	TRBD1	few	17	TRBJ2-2	CASSRGGQGSETGELFF	TGCGCCAGCAGCAGAGGAGGACAGGGGAGTGAGACCGGGGAGCTGTTTTTT
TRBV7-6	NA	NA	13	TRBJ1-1	CASSLARSSEAFF	TGTGCCAGCAGCTTAGCGCGATCCTCTGAAGCTTTCTTT
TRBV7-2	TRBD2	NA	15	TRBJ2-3	CASSIAGGGTDTQYF	TGTGCCAGCAGTATAGCGGGGGGTGGCACAGATACGCAGTATTTT
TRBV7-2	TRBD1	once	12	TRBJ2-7	CASSLDRGGQYF	TGTGCCAGCAGCTTGGACAGGGGAGGGCAGTACTTC
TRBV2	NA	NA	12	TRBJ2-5	CASSGLRNTQYF	TGTGCCAGCAGTGGCCTCAGAAACACCCAGTACTTC
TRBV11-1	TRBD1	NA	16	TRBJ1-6	CASSLISTGVGSPLHF	TGTGCCAGCAGCTTAATCTCGACAGGGGTCGGCTCACCCCTCCACTTT
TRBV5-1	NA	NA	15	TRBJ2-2	CASSLAGQNTGELFF	TGCGCCAGCAGCTTGGCGGGACAGAACACCGGGGAGCTGTTTTTT
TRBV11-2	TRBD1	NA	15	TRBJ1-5	CASSQGQVDNQPQHF	TGTGCCAGCAGCCAAGGACAGGTCGACAATCAGCCCCAGCATTTT
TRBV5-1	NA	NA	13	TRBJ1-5	CASSLGGDQPQHF	TGCGCCAGCAGCTTAGGCGGGGATCAGCCCCAGCATTTT
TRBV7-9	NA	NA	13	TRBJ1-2	CASSLEGRGGYTF	TGTGCCAGCAGCTTAGAGGGGCGTGGAGGCTACACCTTC
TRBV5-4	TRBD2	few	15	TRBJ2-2	CASSQSGTSVGELFF	TGTGCCAGCAGTCAATCCGGGACTAGCGTCGGGGAGCTGTTTTTT
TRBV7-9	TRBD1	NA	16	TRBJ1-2	CASSLLAGGRNYGYTF	TGTGCCAGCAGCTTACTTGCAGGGGGCCGGAACTATGGCTACACCTTC
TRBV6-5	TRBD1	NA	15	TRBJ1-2	CASSSGTGKLYGYTF	TGTGCCAGCAGTTCGGGGACAGGGAAACTCTATGGCTACACCTTC
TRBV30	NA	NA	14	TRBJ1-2	CAWSVLGGPLGYTF	TGTGCCTGGAGTGTACTCGGCGGACCGTTAGGCTACACCTTC
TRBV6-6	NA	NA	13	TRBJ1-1	CASSNKLNTEAFF	TGTGCCAGCAGTAACAAGCTGAACACTGAAGCTTTCTTT
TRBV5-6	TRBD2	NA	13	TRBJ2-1	CASSLPPSGEQFF	TGTGCCAGCAGCTTGCCTCCTAGCGGGGAGCAGTTCTTC
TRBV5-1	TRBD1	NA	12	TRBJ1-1	CASSRTGEGAFF	TGCGCCAGCAGCCGAACAGGGGAGGGAGCTTTCTTT
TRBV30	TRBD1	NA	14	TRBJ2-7	CAWRAGGGGAEQYF	TGTGCCTGGAGGGCAGGGGGTGGGGGCGCCGAGCAGTACTTC
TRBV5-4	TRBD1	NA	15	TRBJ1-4	CASSSTQGRSGKLFF	TGTGCCAGCAGCTCGACACAGGGGAGGAGTGGGAAACTGTTTTTT
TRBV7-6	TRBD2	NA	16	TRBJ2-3	CASSWGLAGAGDTQYF	TGTGCCAGCAGCTGGGGGCTAGCGGGGGCCGGGGATACGCAGTATTTT
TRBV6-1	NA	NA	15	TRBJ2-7	CASRASLTAMYWQYF	TGTGCCAGCAGAGCTTCTTTGACAGCCATGTACTGGCAGTACTTC
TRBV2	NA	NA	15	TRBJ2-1	CASSLRWVGNNEQFF	TGTGCCAGCAGTCTTAGGTGGGTTGGGAACAATGAGCAGTTCTTC
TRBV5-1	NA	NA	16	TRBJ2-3	CASSLDGGLSTDTQYF	TGCGCCAGCAGCTTGGATGGGGGACTTAGCACAGATACGCAGTATTTT
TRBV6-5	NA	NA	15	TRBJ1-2	CASSYSYRKPYGYTF	TGTGCCAGCAGTTACTCGTACCGGAAGCCCTATGGCTACACCTTC
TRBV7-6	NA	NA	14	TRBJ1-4	CASSDGGGNEKLFF	TGTGCCAGCAGCGATGGTGGGGGGAATGAAAAACTGTTTTTT
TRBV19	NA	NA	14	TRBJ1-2	CASSPRLREHGYTF	TGTGCCAGTAGTCCCAGACTTCGGGAACATGGCTACACCTTC
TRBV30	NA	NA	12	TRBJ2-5	CAWTGVQQTQYF	TGTGCCTGGACAGGGGTCCAACAGACCCAGTACTTC
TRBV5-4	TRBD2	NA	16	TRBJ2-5	CASSLEVRGGRETQYF	TGTGCCAGCAGCTTGGAAGTGCGGGGGGGCCGAGAGACCCAGTACTTC
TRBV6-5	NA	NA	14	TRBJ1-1	CASSRGGAKTEAFF	TGTGCCAGCAGTAGGGGAGGAGCAAAAACTGAAGCTTTCTTT
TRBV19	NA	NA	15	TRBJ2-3	CASSFGRLSTDTQYF	TGTGCCAGTAGTTTTGGACGCCTAAGCACAGATACGCAGTATTTT
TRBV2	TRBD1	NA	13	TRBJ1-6	CASRGQENSPLHF	TGTGCCAGCAGGGGACAGGAGAATTCACCCCTCCACTTT
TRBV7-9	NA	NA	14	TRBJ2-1	CASSSSGVTNEQFF	TGTGCCAGCAGCTCGTCCGGGGTAACGAATGAGCAGTTCTTC
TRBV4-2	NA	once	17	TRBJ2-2	CASSQGGRHTNTGELFF	TGTGCCAGCAGCCAAGGGGGCCGGCACACTAACACCGGGGAGCTGTTTTTT
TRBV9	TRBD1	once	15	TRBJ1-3	CASSSGQADGNTIYF	TGTGCCAGCAGCTCCGGACAGGCTGACGGAAACACCATATATTTT
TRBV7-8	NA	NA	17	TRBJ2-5	CASSQGGAGTPAETQYF	TGTGCCAGCAGTCAAGGAGGGGCAGGGACCCCGGCGGAGACCCAGTACTTC
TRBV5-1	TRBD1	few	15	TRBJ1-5	CASRPETGDNQPQHF	TGCGCCAGCAGACCGGAGACAGGGGACAATCAGCCCCAGCATTTT
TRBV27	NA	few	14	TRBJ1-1	CASSLSQGLTEAFF	TGTGCCAGCAGTTTATCCCAGGGTTTGACTGAAGCTTTCTTT
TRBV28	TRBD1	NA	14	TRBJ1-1	CASSDRAAGPEAFF	TGTGCCAGCAGTGACAGGGCCGCGGGGCCTGAAGCTTTCTTT
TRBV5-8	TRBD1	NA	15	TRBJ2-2	CASRIRDRHTGELFF	TGTGCCAGCAGGATCCGGGACAGACACACCGGGGAGCTGTTTTTT